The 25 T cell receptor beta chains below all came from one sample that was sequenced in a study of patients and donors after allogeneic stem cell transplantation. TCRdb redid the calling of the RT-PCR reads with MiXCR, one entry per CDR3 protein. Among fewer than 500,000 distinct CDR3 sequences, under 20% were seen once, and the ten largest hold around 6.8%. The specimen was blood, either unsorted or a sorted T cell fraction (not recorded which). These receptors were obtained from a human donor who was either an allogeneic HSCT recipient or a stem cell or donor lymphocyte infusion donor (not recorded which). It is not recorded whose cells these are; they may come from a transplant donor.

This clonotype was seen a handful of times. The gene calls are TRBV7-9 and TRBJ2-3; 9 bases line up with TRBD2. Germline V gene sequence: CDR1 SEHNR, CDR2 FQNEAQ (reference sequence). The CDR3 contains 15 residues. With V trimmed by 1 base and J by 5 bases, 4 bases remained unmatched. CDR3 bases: TGTGCCAGCAGCTTAGGCGGTAGCGGGAGAGATACGCAGTATTTT. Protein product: CASSLGGSGRDTQYF. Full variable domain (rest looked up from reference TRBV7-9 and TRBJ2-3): DTGVSQNPRHKITKRGQNVTFRCDPISEHNRLYWYRQTLGQGPEFLTYFQNEAQLEKSRLLSDRFSAERPKGSFSTLEIQRTEQGDSAMYLCASSLGGSGRDTQYFGPGTRLTVL.

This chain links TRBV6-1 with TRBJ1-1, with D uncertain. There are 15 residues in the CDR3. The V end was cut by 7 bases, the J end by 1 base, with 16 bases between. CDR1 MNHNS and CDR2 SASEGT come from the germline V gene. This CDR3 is CASIESWGTNTEAFF. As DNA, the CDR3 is TGTGCCAGCATCGAGTCCTGGGGTACGAACACTGAAGCTTTCTTT.

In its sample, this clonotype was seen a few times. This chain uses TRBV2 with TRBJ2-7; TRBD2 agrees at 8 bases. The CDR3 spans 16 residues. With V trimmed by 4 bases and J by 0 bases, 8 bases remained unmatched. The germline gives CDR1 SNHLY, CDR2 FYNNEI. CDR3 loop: CASSALLAVNSYEQYF. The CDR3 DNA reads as TGTGCCAGCAGTGCGTTACTAGCGGTTAACTCCTACGAGCAGTACTTC.

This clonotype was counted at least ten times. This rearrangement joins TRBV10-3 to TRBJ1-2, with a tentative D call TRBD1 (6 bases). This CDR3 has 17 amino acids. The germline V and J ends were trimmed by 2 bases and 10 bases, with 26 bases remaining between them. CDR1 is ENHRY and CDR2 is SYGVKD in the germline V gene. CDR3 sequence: CAISEMGASPRVEVYTF. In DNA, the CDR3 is TGTGCCATCAGTGAGATGGGGGCATCTCCTCGGGTAGAGGTCTACACCTTC.

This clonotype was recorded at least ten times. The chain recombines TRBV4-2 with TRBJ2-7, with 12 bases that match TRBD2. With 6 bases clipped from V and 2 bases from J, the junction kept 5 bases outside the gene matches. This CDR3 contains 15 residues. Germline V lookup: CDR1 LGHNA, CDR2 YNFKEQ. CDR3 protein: CASSIGLAGTYEQYF. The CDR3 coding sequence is TGTGCCAGCAGTATCGGACTAGCGGGGACCTACGAGCAGTACTTC.

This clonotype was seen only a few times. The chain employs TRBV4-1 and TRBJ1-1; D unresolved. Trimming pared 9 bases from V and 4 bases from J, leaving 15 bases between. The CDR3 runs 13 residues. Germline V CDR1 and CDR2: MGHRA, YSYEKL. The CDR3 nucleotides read TGCGCCAGTTCCTTAGCGAGTCTCACTGAAGCTTTCTTT. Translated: CASSLASLTEAFF.

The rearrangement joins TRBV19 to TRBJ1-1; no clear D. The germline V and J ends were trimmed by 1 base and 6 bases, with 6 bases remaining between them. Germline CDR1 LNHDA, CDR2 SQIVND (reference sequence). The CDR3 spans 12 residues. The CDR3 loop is CASSIGGPEAFF. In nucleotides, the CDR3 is TGTGCCAGTAGTATAGGTGGGCCTGAAGCTTTCTTT.

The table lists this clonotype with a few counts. The CDR3 DNA is TGTGCCAGCAGCTTCGGATCGACTAGTTCTGGGGCCAACGTCCTGACTTTC. This sequence encodes CASSFGSTSSGANVLTF. The chain couples TRBV7-8 to TRBJ2-6; D is possibly TRBD2 (6 bases). The CDR3 spans 17 residues. CDR1 is SGHVS, CDR2 FQNEAQ, per germline. V shed 3 bases and J shed 1 base, with 13 bases lying between them.

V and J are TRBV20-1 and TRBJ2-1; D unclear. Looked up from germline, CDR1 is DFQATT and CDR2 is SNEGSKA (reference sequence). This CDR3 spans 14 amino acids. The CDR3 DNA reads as TGCACACCATTATATCGGACGCTATACAATGAGCAGTTCTTC. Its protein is CTPLYRTLYNEQFF.

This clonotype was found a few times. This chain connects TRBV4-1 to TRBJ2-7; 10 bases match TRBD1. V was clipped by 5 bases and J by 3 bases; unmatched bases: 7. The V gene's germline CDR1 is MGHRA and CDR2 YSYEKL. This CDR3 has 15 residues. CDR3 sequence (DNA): TGCGCCAGCAGCGGCCTGGGGACAGGGGACTACGAGCAGTACTTC. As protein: CASSGLGTGDYEQYF.

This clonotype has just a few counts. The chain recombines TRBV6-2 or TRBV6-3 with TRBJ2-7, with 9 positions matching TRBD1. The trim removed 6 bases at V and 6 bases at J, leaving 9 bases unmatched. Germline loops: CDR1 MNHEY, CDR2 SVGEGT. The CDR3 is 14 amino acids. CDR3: CASRRPGQGAEQYF. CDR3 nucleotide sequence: TGTGCCAGCAGACGACCGGGACAGGGAGCCGAGCAGTACTTC.

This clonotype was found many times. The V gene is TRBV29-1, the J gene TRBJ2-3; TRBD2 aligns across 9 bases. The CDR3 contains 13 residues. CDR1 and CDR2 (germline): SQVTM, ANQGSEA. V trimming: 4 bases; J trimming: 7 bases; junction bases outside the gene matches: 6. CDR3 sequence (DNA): TGCAGCGTTGCGGGACTAGCTACATATACGCAGTATTTT. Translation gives CSVAGLATYTQYF.

CDR3 coding DNA: TGTGCCAGCAGCCCGGGTTTAGAGACCCAGTACTTC. Encoded protein: CASSPGLETQYF. This chain uses TRBV7-6 with TRBJ2-5; D remains ambiguous. V was shortened by 5 bases and J by 4 bases, with 8 bases between the two germline ends. CDR1 SGHVS and CDR2 FNYEAQ come from the germline V gene. The CDR3 totals 12 residues.

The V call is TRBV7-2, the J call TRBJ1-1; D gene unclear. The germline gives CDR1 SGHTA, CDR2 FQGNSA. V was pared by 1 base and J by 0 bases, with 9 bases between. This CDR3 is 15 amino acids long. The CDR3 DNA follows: TGTGCCAGCAGCTTAGGCAGCCAGATGAACACTGAAGCTTTCTTT. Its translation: CASSLGSQMNTEAFF.

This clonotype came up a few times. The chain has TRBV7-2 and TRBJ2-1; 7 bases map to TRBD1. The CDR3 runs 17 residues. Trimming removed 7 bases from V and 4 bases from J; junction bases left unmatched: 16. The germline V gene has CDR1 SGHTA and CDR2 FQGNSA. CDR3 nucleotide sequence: TGTGCCAGCATCCCCAGGGCTAGACAGGGCAAATACAATGAGCAGTTCTTC. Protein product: CASIPRARQGKYNEQFF. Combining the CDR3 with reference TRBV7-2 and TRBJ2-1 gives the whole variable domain GAGVSQSPSNKVTEKGKDVELRCDPISGHTALYWYRQSLGQGLEFLIYFQGNSAPDKSGLPSDRFSAERTGGSVSTLTIQRTQQEDSAVYLCASIPRARQGKYNEQFFGPGTRLTVL.

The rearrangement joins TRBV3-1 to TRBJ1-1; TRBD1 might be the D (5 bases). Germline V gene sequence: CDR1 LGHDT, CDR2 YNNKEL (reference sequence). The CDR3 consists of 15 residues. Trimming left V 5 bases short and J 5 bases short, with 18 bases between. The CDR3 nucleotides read TGTGCCAGCAGCACCAAACTGGCAGGGAGAACTGAAGCTTTCTTT. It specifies CASSTKLAGRTEAFF.

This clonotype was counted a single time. CDR3 bases: TGTGCCAGCAGCATCCGGGACAGGGGAGGCGGCTACACCTTC. Residues: CASSIRDRGGGYTF. This chain joins TRBV7-8 and TRBJ1-2, with 10 bases lining up with TRBD1. After removal of 5 bases from V and 8 bases from J, the junction contained 8 bases not matched to a gene. Per the germline V gene, CDR1 is SGHVS and CDR2 is FQNEAQ. The CDR3 runs 14 residues.

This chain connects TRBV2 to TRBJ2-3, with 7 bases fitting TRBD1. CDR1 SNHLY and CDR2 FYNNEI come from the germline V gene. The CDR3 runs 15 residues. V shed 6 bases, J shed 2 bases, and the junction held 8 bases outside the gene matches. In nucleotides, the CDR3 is TGTGCCAGCAGCCCTCAGACAGGGTACACAGATACGCAGTATTTT. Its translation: CASSPQTGYTDTQYF. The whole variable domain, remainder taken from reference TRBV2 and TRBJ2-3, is EPEVTQTPSHQVTQMGQEVILRCVPISNHLYFYWYRQILGQKVEFLVSFYNNEISEKSEIFDDQFSVERPDGSNFTLKIRSTKLEDSAMYFCASSPQTGYTDTQYFGPGTRLTVL.

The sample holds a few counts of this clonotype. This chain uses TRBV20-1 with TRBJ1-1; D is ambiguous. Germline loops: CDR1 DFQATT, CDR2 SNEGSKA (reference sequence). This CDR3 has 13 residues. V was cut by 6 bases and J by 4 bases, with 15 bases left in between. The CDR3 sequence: CSARTPQSTEAFF. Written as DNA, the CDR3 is TGCAGTGCACGGACCCCCCAGAGCACTGAAGCTTTCTTT.

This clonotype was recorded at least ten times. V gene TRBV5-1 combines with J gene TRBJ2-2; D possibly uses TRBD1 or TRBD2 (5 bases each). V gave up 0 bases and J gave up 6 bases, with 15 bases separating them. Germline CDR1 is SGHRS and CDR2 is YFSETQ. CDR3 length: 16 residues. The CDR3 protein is CASSLDGGAGAGELFF. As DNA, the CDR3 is TGCGCCAGCAGCTTGGATGGGGGAGCCGGTGCCGGGGAGCTGTTTTTT.

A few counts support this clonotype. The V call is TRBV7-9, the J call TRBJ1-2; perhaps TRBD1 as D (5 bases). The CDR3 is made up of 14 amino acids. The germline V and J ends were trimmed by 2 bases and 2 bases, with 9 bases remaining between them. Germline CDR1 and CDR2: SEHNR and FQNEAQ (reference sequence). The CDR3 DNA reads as TGTGCCAGCAGCTTATTTGGGGGGAACTATGGCTACACCTTC. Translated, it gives CASSLFGGNYGYTF.

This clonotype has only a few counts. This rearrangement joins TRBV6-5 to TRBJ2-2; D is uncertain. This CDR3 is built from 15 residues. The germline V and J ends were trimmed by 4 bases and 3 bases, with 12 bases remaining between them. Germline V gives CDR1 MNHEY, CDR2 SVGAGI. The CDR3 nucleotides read TGTGCCAGCAGTTCCCGTGGATGGGACACCGGGGAGCTGTTTTTT. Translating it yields CASSSRGWDTGELFF.

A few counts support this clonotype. CDR3 protein: CASSRRRTGDPDTQYF. CDR3 sequence (DNA): TGTGCCAGCAGCCGCCGACGGACAGGGGATCCAGATACGCAGTATTTT. The rearrangement links TRBV9 to TRBJ2-3, with 9 bases identical to TRBD1. The CDR3 sequence is 16 residues long. The J segment lost 4 bases and the V segment lost 4 bases, leaving 10 bases of the junction unmatched. Germline V gene data show CDR1 as SGDLS and CDR2 as YYNGEE.

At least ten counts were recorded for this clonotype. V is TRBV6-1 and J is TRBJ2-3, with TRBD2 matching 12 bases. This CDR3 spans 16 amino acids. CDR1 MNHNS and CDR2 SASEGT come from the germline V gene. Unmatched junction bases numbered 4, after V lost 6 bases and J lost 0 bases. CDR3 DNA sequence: TGTGCCAGCAGCAGGACTAGCGGGGTCAGCACAGATACGCAGTATTTT. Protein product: CASSRTSGVSTDTQYF.

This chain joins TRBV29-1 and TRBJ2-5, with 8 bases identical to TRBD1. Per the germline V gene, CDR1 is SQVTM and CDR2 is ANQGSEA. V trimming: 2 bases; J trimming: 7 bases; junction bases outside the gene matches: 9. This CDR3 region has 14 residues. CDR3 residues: CSVEKDRALGTQYF. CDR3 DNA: TGCAGCGTTGAAAAGGACAGGGCTCTCGGGACCCAGTACTTC.